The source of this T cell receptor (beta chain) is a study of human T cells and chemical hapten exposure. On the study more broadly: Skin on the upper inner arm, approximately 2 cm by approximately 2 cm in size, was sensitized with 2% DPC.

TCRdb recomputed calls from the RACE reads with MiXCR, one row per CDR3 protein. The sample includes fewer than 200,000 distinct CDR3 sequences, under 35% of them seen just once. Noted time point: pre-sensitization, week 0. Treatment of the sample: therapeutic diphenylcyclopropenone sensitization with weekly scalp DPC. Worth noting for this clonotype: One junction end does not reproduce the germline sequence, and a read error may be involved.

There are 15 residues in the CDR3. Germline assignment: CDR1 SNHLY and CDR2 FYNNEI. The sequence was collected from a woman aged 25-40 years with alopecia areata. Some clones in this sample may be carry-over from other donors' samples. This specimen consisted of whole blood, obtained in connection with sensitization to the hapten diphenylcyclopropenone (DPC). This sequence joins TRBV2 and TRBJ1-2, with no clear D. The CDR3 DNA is TGTGCCAGCATAGTGAGACGGAGTGCCTTTGAAGGCTGCACCTTC. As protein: CASIVRRSAFEGCTF.